Listed below are T cell receptor beta chains from one sample, sequenced in a study of response to subunit inactivated influenza vaccine. One entry per CDR3 protein results from TCRdb running MiXCR on the RT-PCR reads. The sample holds approximately 700,000 distinct CDR3 sequences, around a sixth seen once. The material was PBMCs from blood, obtained approximately 13 days after vaccination. The receptors derive from a man aged 45 to 65 who received an inactivated influenza vaccine. Each CDR3 is given with its conserved first and last residue. Fields, in order: D gene, J gene, V gene, clone size, CDR3 protein, CDR3 DNA. D genes are given only for firm matches. Some rows mark clone size as missing; the rest say once, few, many or name a class of expanded clone.

D gene: TRBD2
J gene: TRBJ2-3
V gene: TRBV11-1
clone size: few
CDR3 protein: CASSLRSIGWGDGRTDTQYF
CDR3 DNA: TGTGCCAGCAGCTTAAGATCTATCGGTTGGGGAGACGGGAGGACAGATACGCAGTATTTT

D gene: NA
J gene: TRBJ2-2
V gene: TRBV4-3
clone size: NA
CDR3 protein: CASSQYEGSGTGELFF
CDR3 DNA: TGCGCCAGCAGCCAATATGAAGGGAGTGGAACCGGGGAGCTGTTTTTT

D gene: TRBD2
J gene: TRBJ2-1
V gene: TRBV20-1
clone size: few
CDR3 protein: CSARDWLAGAYEQFF
CDR3 DNA: TGCAGTGCTAGAGATTGGCTAGCGGGAGCCTATGAGCAGTTCTTC

D gene: TRBD1
J gene: TRBJ2-6
V gene: TRBV27
clone size: NA
CDR3 protein: CASSPLQGLGANVLTF
CDR3 DNA: TGTGCCAGCAGTCCACTACAGGGGCTCGGGGCCAACGTCCTGACTTTC

D gene: NA
J gene: TRBJ2-5
V gene: TRBV12-3/TRBV12-4
clone size: few
CDR3 protein: CASSITWAGETQYF
CDR3 DNA: TGTGCCAGCAGTATCACATGGGCTGGGGAGACCCAGTACTTC

D gene: NA
J gene: TRBJ2-5
V gene: TRBV20-1
clone size: NA
CDR3 protein: CSARAGQMLQETQYF
CDR3 DNA: TGCAGTGCTAGGGCCGGACAGATGCTTCAAGAGACCCAGTACTTC

D gene: NA
J gene: TRBJ2-7
V gene: TRBV30
clone size: few
CDR3 protein: CACTALTAYEQYF
CDR3 DNA: TGTGCCTGTACCGCCCTAACCGCCTACGAGCAGTACTTC

D gene: TRBD2
J gene: TRBJ2-1
V gene: TRBV18
clone size: NA
CDR3 protein: CASSLRTSGNDNEQFF
CDR3 DNA: TGTGCCAGCTCACTGCGGACTAGCGGTAATGACAATGAGCAGTTCTTC

D gene: NA
J gene: TRBJ1-5
V gene: TRBV5-1
clone size: NA
CDR3 protein: CASSLAGHGNQPQHF
CDR3 DNA: TGCGCCAGCAGCTTGGCGGGGCATGGGAATCAGCCCCAGCATTTT

D gene: NA
J gene: TRBJ2-1
V gene: TRBV20-1
clone size: NA
CDR3 protein: CSARAQQFF
CDR3 DNA: TGCAGTGCTAGGGCCCAGCAGTTCTTC

D gene: TRBD1
J gene: TRBJ1-1
V gene: TRBV11-2
clone size: few
CDR3 protein: CASSLGGTGGAPGTEAFF
CDR3 DNA: TGTGCCAGCAGCTTAGGTGGGACAGGGGGCGCACCTGGAACTGAAGCTTTCTTT

D gene: NA
J gene: TRBJ2-1
V gene: TRBV6-2/TRBV6-3
clone size: NA
CDR3 protein: CASNLSGGRNEQFF
CDR3 DNA: TGTGCCAGCAACTTGAGCGGAGGTAGAAATGAGCAGTTCTTC

D gene: TRBD2
J gene: TRBJ2-3
V gene: TRBV7-3
clone size: few
CDR3 protein: CASSMDPVSGVAQYF
CDR3 DNA: TGTGCCAGCAGCATGGACCCAGTCAGCGGGGTGGCGCAGTATTTT

D gene: NA
J gene: TRBJ2-6
V gene: TRBV21-1
clone size: NA
CDR3 protein: CASIRAEISGANVLTF
CDR3 DNA: TGTGCCAGTATAAGGGCCGAAATCTCTGGGGCCAACGTCCTGACTTTC

D gene: TRBD2
J gene: TRBJ2-7
V gene: TRBV11-2
clone size: few
CDR3 protein: CASSLGSGGSSYEQYF
CDR3 DNA: TGTGCCAGCAGCCTGGGGAGCGGGGGGTCATCCTACGAGCAGTACTTC

D gene: NA
J gene: TRBJ2-4
V gene: TRBV11-2
clone size: NA
CDR3 protein: CASSLESQGNIQYF
CDR3 DNA: TGTGCCAGCAGCTTAGAGAGCCAGGGGAACATTCAGTACTTC

D gene: TRBD2
J gene: TRBJ2-1
V gene: TRBV12-3/TRBV12-4
clone size: few
CDR3 protein: CASSPTSGRLDNEQFF
CDR3 DNA: TGTGCCAGCAGCCCGACTAGCGGGAGGCTTGACAATGAGCAGTTCTTC

D gene: TRBD2
J gene: TRBJ2-7
V gene: TRBV5-1
clone size: NA
CDR3 protein: CASSQLASSYEQYF
CDR3 DNA: TGCGCCAGCAGCCAACTAGCGTCCTCCTACGAGCAGTACTTC

D gene: NA
J gene: TRBJ2-7
V gene: TRBV7-2
clone size: NA
CDR3 protein: CASSLAEAYEQYF
CDR3 DNA: TGTGCCAGCAGCTTAGCAGAGGCCTACGAGCAGTACTTC

D gene: TRBD2
J gene: TRBJ2-5
V gene: TRBV19
clone size: few
CDR3 protein: CATSLGLAVQETQYF
CDR3 DNA: TGTGCCACCTCCCTGGGACTAGCGGTCCAAGAGACCCAGTACTTC

D gene: NA
J gene: TRBJ1-1
V gene: TRBV6-2/TRBV6-3
clone size: few
CDR3 protein: CASSLLPRSTEAFF
CDR3 DNA: TGTGCCAGCAGTTTGCTACCTCGGAGCACTGAAGCTTTCTTT

D gene: NA
J gene: TRBJ2-7
V gene: TRBV10-3
clone size: NA
CDR3 protein: CAISVRRGRAGVYEQYF
CDR3 DNA: TGTGCCATCAGTGTACGGCGAGGCAGGGCTGGGGTCTACGAGCAGTACTTC

D gene: NA
J gene: TRBJ2-3
V gene: TRBV12-3/TRBV12-4
clone size: NA
CDR3 protein: CASRSLEYGGPDTQYF
CDR3 DNA: TGTGCCAGCAGATCCCTAGAGTACGGAGGTCCAGATACGCAGTATTTT

D gene: TRBD2
J gene: TRBJ2-1
V gene: TRBV6-2/TRBV6-3
clone size: NA
CDR3 protein: CASNVGGYNEQFF
CDR3 DNA: TGTGCCAGCAATGTGGGAGGGTACAATGAGCAGTTCTTC

D gene: TRBD1
J gene: TRBJ1-1
V gene: TRBV3-1
clone size: NA
CDR3 protein: CASSQGQVPSTEAFF
CDR3 DNA: TGTGCCAGCAGCCAGGGACAGGTTCCGTCCACTGAAGCTTTCTTT

D gene: NA
J gene: TRBJ1-5
V gene: TRBV5-1
clone size: NA
CDR3 protein: CASSPGSNSNQPQHF
CDR3 DNA: TGCGCCAGCAGCCCAGGGAGTAATAGCAATCAGCCCCAGCATTTT

D gene: NA
J gene: TRBJ2-7
V gene: TRBV11-2
clone size: once
CDR3 protein: CASSRRTRPYEQYF
CDR3 DNA: TGTGCCAGCAGCCGTAGGACGCGGCCCTACGAGCAGTACTTC

D gene: NA
J gene: TRBJ2-3
V gene: TRBV5-6
clone size: few
CDR3 protein: CASSADSKTQYF
CDR3 DNA: TGTGCCAGCAGTGCGGACTCAAAAACGCAGTATTTT

D gene: TRBD2
J gene: TRBJ2-5
V gene: TRBV11-2
clone size: NA
CDR3 protein: CASSLFGTSGIGKETQYF
CDR3 DNA: TGTGCCAGCAGCTTATTCGGAACTAGCGGGATCGGAAAAGAGACCCAGTACTTC

D gene: NA
J gene: TRBJ2-2
V gene: TRBV11-1
clone size: few
CDR3 protein: CASSLARFSGTNTGELFF
CDR3 DNA: TGTGCCAGCAGCTTAGCGCGGTTCTCCGGGACGAACACCGGGGAGCTGTTTTTT

D gene: NA
J gene: TRBJ1-6
V gene: TRBV3-1
clone size: few
CDR3 protein: CASSQEFNSPLHF
CDR3 DNA: TGTGCCAGCAGCCAAGAATTTAATTCACCCCTCCACTTT

D gene: TRBD2
J gene: TRBJ2-1
V gene: TRBV5-1
clone size: few
CDR3 protein: CASSLLAGASNNEQFF
CDR3 DNA: TGCGCCAGCAGCCTCTTAGCGGGGGCCTCCAACAATGAGCAGTTCTTC

D gene: TRBD1
J gene: TRBJ2-3
V gene: TRBV29-1
clone size: few
CDR3 protein: CSVGQTGGTDTQYF
CDR3 DNA: TGCAGCGTTGGCCAGACAGGGGGCACAGATACGCAGTATTTT

D gene: NA
J gene: TRBJ1-1
V gene: TRBV9
clone size: few
CDR3 protein: CASSGKWTSAEAFF
CDR3 DNA: TGTGCCAGCAGCGGAAAATGGACATCCGCTGAAGCTTTCTTT

D gene: NA
J gene: TRBJ2-1
V gene: TRBV18
clone size: few
CDR3 protein: CASSPLADNEQFF
CDR3 DNA: TGTGCCAGCTCACCACTGGCTGACAATGAGCAGTTCTTC

D gene: NA
J gene: TRBJ2-7
V gene: TRBV3-1
clone size: NA
CDR3 protein: CASSQVDSTYEQYF
CDR3 DNA: TGTGCCAGCAGCCAAGTGGACTCTACCTACGAGCAGTACTTC

D gene: TRBD2
J gene: TRBJ2-7
V gene: TRBV6-2/TRBV6-3
clone size: few
CDR3 protein: CASEKAEPGLAGVYEQYF
CDR3 DNA: TGTGCCAGCGAGAAAGCTGAACCGGGACTAGCGGGAGTATACGAGCAGTACTTC

D gene: NA
J gene: TRBJ1-6
V gene: TRBV6-2/TRBV6-3
clone size: NA
CDR3 protein: CASSYAVMYNSPLHF
CDR3 DNA: TGTGCCAGCAGTTACGCGGTGATGTATAATTCACCCCTCCACTTT

D gene: TRBD2
J gene: TRBJ2-1
V gene: TRBV6-1
clone size: few
CDR3 protein: CASSDRLAGVNEQFF
CDR3 DNA: TGTGCCAGCAGTGATCGACTAGCGGGGGTTAATGAGCAGTTCTTC

D gene: NA
J gene: TRBJ2-5
V gene: TRBV30
clone size: many
CDR3 protein: CAWSVLETQYF
CDR3 DNA: TGTGCCTGGAGTGTTCTTGAGACCCAGTACTTC

D gene: NA
J gene: TRBJ2-1
V gene: TRBV5-1
clone size: NA
CDR3 protein: CASSLGPGGTYNEQFF
CDR3 DNA: TGCGCCAGCAGCTTGGGACCTGGAGGAACCTACAATGAGCAGTTCTTC

D gene: NA
J gene: TRBJ1-3
V gene: TRBV28
clone size: few
CDR3 protein: CASSGDTSGNTIYF
CDR3 DNA: TGTGCCAGCAGCGGGGACACCTCTGGAAACACCATATATTTT

D gene: NA
J gene: TRBJ1-5
V gene: TRBV6-2/TRBV6-3
clone size: many
CDR3 protein: CASSPFSNQPQHF
CDR3 DNA: TGTGCCAGCAGTCCTTTTAGCAATCAGCCCCAGCATTTT

D gene: NA
J gene: TRBJ2-3
V gene: TRBV12-2
clone size: NA
CDR3 protein: CASRLGLAGTTDTQYF
CDR3 DNA: TGTGCAAGTCGCTTAGGACTAGCGGGAACCACAGATACGCAGTATTTT

D gene: NA
J gene: TRBJ2-6
V gene: TRBV7-9
clone size: NA
CDR3 protein: CASSPVSSGANVLTF
CDR3 DNA: TGTGCCAGCAGCCCTGTTTCTTCGGGGGCCAACGTCCTGACTTTC